A single sample is the source of the 24 T cell receptor beta chains below, sequenced in a study of T-cell reconstitution after alpha-beta-depleted transplantation in children. Unique molecular identifiers were used in preparing the TCRbeta library. A single record per CDR3 protein comes from TCRdb applying MiXCR to the PCR reads. The sample shows around 100,000 distinct CDR3 sequences, around 6% of them seen only once. The sequencing used PBMCs, mostly from graft donor cells, collected 60 days after TCRalphabeta/CD19-depleted stem cell transplant. The receptors come from a female patient aged 2-9 years who had a stem cell transplant for Fanconi anemia, so the T cells may come from the graft donor.

This clonotype occurred a few times. V and J are TRBV6-1 and TRBJ2-5; TRBD2 matches at 10 bases. Losses at the gene ends were 5 bases for V and 5 bases for J; bases not matched to a gene: 11. Germline assignment: CDR1 MNHNS and CDR2 SASEGT. The CDR3 contains 16 residues. CDR3 amino acids: CASSPTSGRAGETQYF. The CDR3 DNA sequence: TGTGCCAGCAGTCCCACCAGCGGGAGGGCTGGGGAGACCCAGTACTTC.

The sample holds many counts of this clonotype. J is TRBJ2-3 and V is TRBV6-5; D might be TRBD2 (7 bases). This CDR3 is 15 amino acids long. V was clipped by 2 bases and J by 1 base, with 10 bases between them. Germline V gene lookup returns CDR1 MNHEY and CDR2 SVGAGI. The CDR3 DNA is TGTGCCAGCAGTTACGGGGGGGCCCGCACAGATACGCAGTATTTT. Protein product: CASSYGGARTDTQYF.

This clonotype has ten or more counts. The chain couples TRBV20-1 to TRBJ2-5; 9 bases match TRBD2. The trim removed 6 bases at V and 5 bases at J, leaving 10 bases unmatched. Germline-derived CDR1 and CDR2 are DFQATT and SNEGSKA (reference sequence). The CDR3 runs to 14 residues. Here the CDR3 reads CSAVSGSSVETQYF. CDR3 coding DNA: TGCAGTGCGGTTAGCGGGAGTAGCGTGGAGACCCAGTACTTC.

This clonotype has a count of ten or more. The V call is TRBV18, the J call TRBJ2-2, with D possibly being TRBD1 (5 bases). V dropped 1 base and J dropped 1 base, with 7 bases sitting between them. This CDR3 has 15 amino acids. Germline V lookup: CDR1 KGHSH, CDR2 LQKENI. The CDR3 nucleotides read TGTGCCAGCTCACCACAGGGGCGGAACACCGGGGAGCTGTTTTTT. Amino acids: CASSPQGRNTGELFF.

This clonotype was found many times. The V gene is TRBV5-1, the J gene TRBJ2-5; D unresolved. The length of the CDR3 is 14 residues. V was trimmed by 1 base and J by 0 bases, leaving 7 bases between them. The germline V gene has CDR1 SGHRS and CDR2 YFSETQ. DNA of the CDR3: TGCGCCAGCAGCTTGCTGGCAGACCAAGAGACCCAGTACTTC. Its translation: CASSLLADQETQYF.

This clonotype was seen at least ten times. This chain joins TRBV5-1 and TRBJ2-7; D is uncertain. Per germline, CDR1 SGHRS and CDR2 YFSETQ. The CDR3 loop spans 14 amino acids. The V end lost 0 bases, the J end lost 3 bases, and 10 bases lay between the germline ends. This chain's CDR3 is CASSLDPPFYEQYF. The DNA for the CDR3 is TGCGCCAGCAGCTTGGATCCACCCTTCTACGAGCAGTACTTC.

This clonotype is labeled as medium-sized. V gene TRBV29-1 combines with J gene TRBJ2-1, with D possibly being TRBD1 (6 bases). Deletions cut 6 bases from V and 5 bases from J, with 11 bases between. Per germline, CDR1 SQVTM and CDR2 ANQGSEA. This CDR3 spans 12 amino acids. This chain's CDR3 is CSVATGNNEQFF. The DNA of the CDR3 is TGCAGCGTCGCGACAGGTAACAATGAGCAGTTCTTC.

This clonotype was detected ten times or more. V and J are TRBV7-2 and TRBJ2-1, with 10 nucleotides matching TRBD2. CDR1 and CDR2 from the germline V gene are SGHTA and FQGNSA. This CDR3 is built from 18 residues. The V segment lost 5 bases and the J segment 5 bases; nucleotides outside the gene matches: 15. The CDR3 DNA is TGTGCCAGCAGCACTCCGACAGGTAGACTAGCGGGTGACAATGAGCAGTTCTTC. Translating it yields CASSTPTGRLAGDNEQFF.

The chain joins TRBV7-6 to TRBJ2-3; 8 nucleotides line up with TRBD2. The germline gives CDR1 SGHVS, CDR2 FNYEAQ. The CDR3 spans 16 residues. V shed 5 bases and J 7 bases; nucleotides not matched to a gene: 14. The CDR3 DNA is TGTGCCAGCAGCCTCCGGACTAGCAGACAATCATATACGCAGTATTTT. Translated: CASSLRTSRQSYTQYF. The full variable domain, rest sourced from reference TRBV7-6 and TRBJ2-3, is GAGVSQSPRYKVTKRGQDVALRCDPISGHVSLYWYRQALGQGPEFLTYFNYEAQQDKSGLPNDRFSAERPEGSISTLTIQRTEQRDSAMYRCASSLRTSRQSYTQYFGPGTRLTVL.

This clonotype was recorded many times. The CDR3 loop reads CSVEDRTSRDRTDTQYF. CDR3 bases: TGCAGCGTTGAAGATCGGACTAGCCGGGACCGCACAGATACGCAGTATTTT. The chain combines TRBV29-1 with TRBJ2-3, with 8 bases that match TRBD2. The V and J ends lost 0 bases and 1 base, in that order; junction bases with no gene match: 9. The length of the CDR3 is 17 residues. Germline lookup yields CDR1 SQVTM and CDR2 ANQGSEA.

This clonotype was picked up many times. For the CDR3, the DNA is TGTGCCAGCAGCCTTGACTTCTCCGCTAGCACAGATACGCAGTATTTT. This sequence encodes CASSLDFSASTDTQYF. This sequence joins TRBV28 and TRBJ2-3; D is unclear. This CDR3 has 16 residues. V gave up 6 bases and J gave up 0 bases, with 16 bases separating them. Germline loops: CDR1 MDHEN, CDR2 SYDVKM.

The sample holds many counts of this clonotype. This chain connects TRBV5-1 to TRBJ2-1, with 7 bases that match TRBD2. V gave up 2 bases and J gave up 8 bases; unmatched junction bases: 7. CDR1 is SGHRS, CDR2 YFSETQ, per germline. The CDR3 is made up of 14 amino acids. As DNA, the CDR3 is TGCGCCAGCAGCTTCGCAGGGAGGGAATATGAGCAGTTCTTC. It codes for CASSFAGREYEQFF.

The table lists this clonotype with a few counts. One end of the junction does not line up with germline, which may come from a read error. This chain links TRBV20-1 with TRBJ2-7; 14 bases are a match to TRBD2. Per the germline V gene, CDR1 is DFQATT and CDR2 is SNEGSKA (reference sequence). CDR3 length: 18 residues. The CDR3 DNA follows: TGCTGTGCTAGAGATGGGGGACTAGCGGGGGCCCTGACCTACGAGCAGTACTTC. This codes for CCARDGGLAGALTYEQYF.

V gene TRBV7-7 combines with J gene TRBJ2-7; D is possibly TRBD2 (5 bases). The CDR3 totals 13 residues. Germline CDR1 and CDR2: SSHAT and FNYEAQ (reference sequence). Deletions cut 3 bases from V and 4 bases from J, with 10 bases between. The CDR3 sequence is CASSFGRGYEQYF. The CDR3 DNA reads as TGTGCCAGCAGCTTTGGACGAGGGTACGAGCAGTACTTC.

Concerning this clonotype itself: This may stem from a read error, because a much larger clone lies one nucleotide away. For the CDR3, the DNA is TGTGCCAGCAGTTTTGATCGTATTGGAAACATTCAGTGCTTC. It codes for CASSFDRIGNIQCF. The chain recombines TRBV12-3 or TRBV12-4 with TRBJ2-4, with D hard to call. The CDR3 covers 14 residues.

This clonotype has a count of ten or more. The chain uses TRBV4-1 and TRBJ2-7, with D unresolved. The CDR3 runs 13 residues. The V gene lost 0 bases and the J gene lost 2 bases, with 5 bases spanning the gap. Germline V lookup: CDR1 MGHRA, CDR2 YSYEKL. The CDR3 loop reads CASSQDGAYEQYF. DNA of the CDR3: TGCGCCAGCAGCCAAGACGGAGCCTACGAGCAGTACTTC.

The chain links TRBV28 to TRBJ2-3; tentative D call: TRBD1 (5 bases). Germline V lookup: CDR1 MDHEN, CDR2 SYDVKM. V lost 6 bases and J 4 bases, leaving 8 bases between the germline ends. The CDR3 is 12 amino acids. The CDR3 protein is CASSPRADTQYF. The CDR3 region has the DNA TGTGCCAGCAGCCCCAGGGCAGATACGCAGTATTTT.

This clonotype occurred many times. This chain joins TRBV12-3 or TRBV12-4 and TRBJ1-3, with D maybe TRBD1 (5 bases). The V end lost 11 bases, the J end lost 0 bases, and 11 bases lay between the germline ends. This CDR3 is built from 13 residues. CDR3 sequence: CAGYRPSGNTIYF. The CDR3 coding sequence is TGTGCCGGATACAGGCCCTCTGGAAACACCATATATTTT.

This clonotype was recorded at least ten times. The V gene is TRBV20-1, the J gene TRBJ2-7; maybe TRBD2 (5 bases). CDR3 length: 13 residues. Germline V CDR1 and CDR2: DFQATT, SNEGSKA (reference sequence). The V and J ends lost 3 bases and 3 bases respectively, with 12 bases between them. CDR3 in amino acids: CSASLGRGYEQYF. As DNA, the CDR3 is TGCAGTGCTAGTCTCGGACGGGGCTACGAGCAGTACTTC.

This clonotype was observed a handful of times. V gene TRBV7-2 combines with J gene TRBJ2-1; no firm D call. This CDR3 has 15 amino acids. The V and J ends lost 5 bases and 1 base respectively, with 12 bases between them. CDR1 SGHTA and CDR2 FQGNSA come from the germline V gene. CDR3 residues: CASSAQFGSYNEQFF. In DNA, the CDR3 is TGTGCCAGCAGCGCCCAATTTGGGTCCTACAATGAGCAGTTCTTC.

At least ten counts were recorded for this clonotype. This rearrangement joins TRBV20-1 to TRBJ1-4; a weak D match, TRBD1 (6 bases). In germline, CDR1 is DFQATT, CDR2 SNEGSKA (reference sequence). Trimming shortened V by 3 bases and J by 0 bases, and 17 bases separated the two germline ends. CDR3 size: 17 residues. The chain's CDR3 is CSARDSFDLATNEKLFF. DNA for the CDR3: TGCAGTGCTAGGGACAGCTTTGATTTAGCAACTAATGAAAAACTGTTTTTT.

This clonotype was seen ten or more times. The chain employs TRBV14 and TRBJ2-5; the D gene is possibly TRBD1 (6 bases). Germline V lookup: CDR1 SGHDN, CDR2 FVKESK. V lost 4 bases and J lost 5, with 8 bases in between. The CDR3 loop spans 12 amino acids. The DNA of the CDR3 is TGTGCCAGCAGCCCCCAGGGGGAGACCCAGTACTTC. Protein product: CASSPQGETQYF.

This clonotype has at least ten counts. This chain uses TRBV12-3 or TRBV12-4 with TRBJ2-7; TRBD1 matches at 7 bases. This CDR3 is built from 13 residues. Trimming cost V 6 bases and J 6 bases; bases outside gene matches: 8. CDR3 residues: CASRRTGSTEQYF. The CDR3 nucleotides are TGTGCCAGCAGACGGACAGGTTCAACCGAGCAGTACTTC.

This clonotype was recorded many times. This sequence joins TRBV10-3 and TRBJ2-5, with TRBD1 identical over 8 bases. The J segment lost 5 bases and the V segment lost 1 base, leaving 3 bases of the junction unmatched. Looked up from germline, CDR1 is ENHRY and CDR2 is SYGVKD. The CDR3 has 14 residues. As DNA, the CDR3 is TGTGCCATCAGTGAGTTAAGACAGGGGGAGACCCAGTACTTC. As protein: CAISELRQGETQYF.